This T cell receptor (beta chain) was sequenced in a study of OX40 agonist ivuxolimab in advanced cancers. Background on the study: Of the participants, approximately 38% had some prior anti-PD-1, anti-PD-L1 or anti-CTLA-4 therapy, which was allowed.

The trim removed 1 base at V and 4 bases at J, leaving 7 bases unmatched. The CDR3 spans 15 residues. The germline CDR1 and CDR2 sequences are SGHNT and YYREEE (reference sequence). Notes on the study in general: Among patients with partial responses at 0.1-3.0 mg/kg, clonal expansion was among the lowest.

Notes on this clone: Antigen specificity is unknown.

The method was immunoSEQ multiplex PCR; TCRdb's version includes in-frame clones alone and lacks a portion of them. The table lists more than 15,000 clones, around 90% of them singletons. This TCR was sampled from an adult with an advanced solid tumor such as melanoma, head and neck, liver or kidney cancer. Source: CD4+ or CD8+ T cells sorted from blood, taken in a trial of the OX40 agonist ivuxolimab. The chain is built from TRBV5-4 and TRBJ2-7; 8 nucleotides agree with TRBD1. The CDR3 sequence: CASSLQPGGTYEQYF. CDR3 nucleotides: TGTGCCAGCAGCTTGCAGCCAGGGGGCACGTACGAGCAGTACTTC.